This TCR beta chain was identified during a study of beta chain features in type 1 diabetes. Study results and caveats: It was not settled here whether HLA type affects TCRB rearrangement. There was a moderate but significant shortening of TCRB CDR3s in all four CD4+ subsets of Type 1 diabetes patients.

Reverse transcription of all isolated RNA meant that expressed TCRB transcripts were sequenced. Repertoires were generated with immunoSEQ multiplex PCR, while TCRdb's copy carries only in-frame clones and drops some. Found here are some 660,000 clones, more than 13% of them singletons; the top ten hold 0.035% to 0.045%. Points on this clone: No antigen is known for it.

The source is a young man with type 1 diabetes. The sequencing sample was made of naive CD4+ T cells from blood.

The DNA of the CDR3 is TGTGCCAGCAGCATGGACAGGGGTAATCAGCCCCAGCATTTT. Translated: CASSMDRGNQPQHF. The chain recombines TRBV14 with TRBJ1-5; 9 nucleotides agree with TRBD1. The CDR3 has 14 amino acids. Trimming at V came to 5 bases and at J to 4 bases, leaving 3 bases not matched to a gene. From germline, CDR1 is SGHDN and CDR2 FVKESK.